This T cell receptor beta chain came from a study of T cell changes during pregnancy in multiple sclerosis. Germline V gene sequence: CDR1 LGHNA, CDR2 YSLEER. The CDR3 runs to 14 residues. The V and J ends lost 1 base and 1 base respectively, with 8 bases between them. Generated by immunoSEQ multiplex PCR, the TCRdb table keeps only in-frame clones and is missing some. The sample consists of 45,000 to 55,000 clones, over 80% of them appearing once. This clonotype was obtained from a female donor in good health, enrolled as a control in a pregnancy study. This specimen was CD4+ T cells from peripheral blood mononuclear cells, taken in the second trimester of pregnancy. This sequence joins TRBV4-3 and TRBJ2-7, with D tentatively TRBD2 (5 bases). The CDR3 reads CASSQVRESYEQYF. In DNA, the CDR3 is TGCGCCAGCAGCCAAGTGAGGGAGTCCTACGAGCAGTACTTC.